These 22 T cell receptor beta chains were sequenced from one sample in a study of blood T cell repertoires in COVID-19. Some clones are missing from TCRdb's copy, which holds only in-frame ones; the method was immunoSEQ multiplex PCR. The data contain almost 400,000 clones, around 87% of them singletons. Material: peripheral blood. Source of these receptors: a woman aged 55 to 70 with COVID-19, enrolled during active disease.

The rearrangement links TRBV3-1 (or the pseudogene TRBV3-2) to TRBJ2-3; a possible D gene is TRBD1 (5 bases). From germline, CDR1 is LGHDT and CDR2 YNNKEL (reference sequence). The CDR3 loop spans 19 amino acids. Trimming took off 1 base at V and 2 bases at J, with 22 bases between the two ends. The CDR3 DNA sequence: TGTGCCAGCAGCCAAGTGGGAAGGGGCTCTTTCCCGCACACAGATACGCAGTATTTT. Protein sequence: CASSQVGRGSFPHTDTQYF.

DNA for the CDR3: TGTGCCAGCAGCCTGGGAGGCGGGGAGCTGTTTTTT. Encoded protein: CASSLGGGELFF. The chain has TRBV3-1 (or the pseudogene TRBV3-2) and TRBJ2-2; the D gene is possibly TRBD2 (6 bases). The germline V gene encodes CDR1 LGHDT and CDR2 YNNKEL (reference sequence). The CDR3 consists of 12 residues. V was trimmed by 4 bases and J by 7 bases, leaving 7 bases between them.

The V call is TRBV10-2, the J call TRBJ2-4; the D gene is possibly TRBD1 (5 bases). CDR1 and CDR2 from the germline V gene are WSHSY and SAAADI. CDR3 length equals 16 residues. Trimming removed 3 bases at V and 0 bases at J, with 12 bases between. The CDR3 region has the DNA TGCGCCAGCAGTGAAAGGGGCAGCCGAGCCAAAAACATTCAGTACTTC. It specifies CASSERGSRAKNIQYF.

The rearrangement links TRBV20-1 to TRBJ1-4; D may be TRBD1 (5 bases). The ends were cut back, 3 bases at V and 6 bases at J, with 23 bases in the middle. The CDR3 has 17 amino acids. Germline CDR1 and CDR2: DFQATT and SNEGSKA (reference sequence). The CDR3 sequence: CSASFFSRIQVDEKLFF. The DNA for the CDR3 is TGCAGTGCTAGTTTCTTCTCCCGGATACAGGTTGATGAAAAACTGTTTTTT.

The V and J genes are TRBV5-6 and TRBJ2-3; tentatively, D is TRBD2 (5 bases). The CDR3 runs 11 residues. Trimming removed 9 bases from V and 6 bases from J, with 11 bases in between. In germline, CDR1 is SGHDT, CDR2 YYEEEE. Written as DNA, the CDR3 is TGTGCCACCCAGAAGCGGGATACGCAGTATTTT. This codes for CATQKRDTQYF.

As to this clone: The junction does not match germline at one end; this may be a read error. This specimen includes other DNA sequences encoding the same CDR3. The rearrangement links TRBV3-1 (or the pseudogene TRBV3-2) to TRBJ1-5; D is unclear. Germline V lookup: CDR1 LGHDT, CDR2 YNNKEL (reference sequence). The length of the CDR3 is 15 residues. The chain's CDR3 is CASSQDSGWNQPQHF. CDR3 in DNA: TGTGCCAGTAGCCAAGACTCAGGATGGAATCAGCCCCAGCATTTT.

The V call is TRBV5-4, the J call TRBJ2-1; D gene uncertain. This CDR3 region has 15 residues. Per germline, CDR1 SGHNT and CDR2 YYREEE (reference sequence). The germline V and J ends were trimmed by 0 bases and 0 bases, with 7 bases remaining between them. CDR3 coding DNA: TGTGCCAGCAGCTTGGTACCAGACTCCTACAATGAGCAGTTCTTC. It is translated as CASSLVPDSYNEQFF.

The CDR3 bases are TGTGCCAGCAGTTCCCCGGGACAGGACTACGAGCAGTACTTC. Residues: CASSSPGQDYEQYF. This chain uses TRBV6-2 or TRBV6-3 with TRBJ2-7; 8 bases match TRBD1. CDR1 is MNHEY and CDR2 is SVGEGT in the germline V gene. The CDR3 consists of 14 residues. The ends lost 4 bases at V and 3 bases at J; junction bases unmatched: 5.

The chain combines TRBV27 with TRBJ1-6, with D perhaps TRBD1 (6 bases). Germline V gives CDR1 MNHEY, CDR2 SMNVEV (reference sequence). The V and J ends lost 2 bases and 5 bases respectively, with 10 bases between them. The CDR3 contains 15 residues. DNA for the CDR3: TGTGCCAGCAGTTTACGGGGGGCTAATAATTCACCCCTCCACTTT. It is translated as CASSLRGANNSPLHF.

Only a few counts were recorded for this clone. This rearrangement joins TRBV28 to TRBJ2-2; D is perhaps TRBD1 (5 bases). The CDR3 spans 17 residues. V dropped 7 bases and J dropped 8 bases, with 26 bases sitting between them. CDR1 MDHEN and CDR2 SYDVKM come from the germline V gene. Here the CDR3 DNA reads TGTGCCAGCAAGGGGAATTTGGGGAACATGGAGACAGGGGAGCTGTTTTTT. Residues: CASKGNLGNMETGELFF. The entire variable domain, with the rest obtained from reference TRBV28 and TRBJ2-2, is as follows: DVKVTQSSRYLVKRTGEKVFLECVQDMDHENMFWYRQDPGLGLRLIYFSYDVKMKEKGDIPEGYSVSREKKERFSLILESASTNQTSMYLCASKGNLGNMETGELFFGEGSRLTVL.

The V and J genes are TRBV5-1 and TRBJ2-7, with D maybe TRBD1 (7 bases). Germline CDR1 SGHRS, CDR2 YFSETQ. This CDR3 has 16 amino acids. V shed 5 bases and J shed 6 bases, with 24 bases lying between them. The CDR3 region has the DNA TGCGCCAGCAGGTTACCGGACAGGACCTTCGGGGGCGAGCAGTACTTC. Amino acids: CASRLPDRTFGGEQYF.

About this clone: The sample holds other DNA sequences that translate to the same CDR3. This rearrangement joins TRBV3-1 (or the pseudogene TRBV3-2) to TRBJ1-5; a possible D gene is TRBD1 (5 bases). Per germline, CDR1 LGHDT and CDR2 YNNKEL (reference sequence). V was clipped by 2 bases and J by 6 bases, with 8 bases between them. This CDR3 spans 13 amino acids. The CDR3 DNA sequence: TGTGCCAGCAGCCAACAGGGCGCTCAGCCCCAGCATTTT. Translated, it gives CASSQQGAQPQHF.

V usage is TRBV5-6 and J usage is TRBJ2-3; a weak D match, TRBD2 (5 bases). This CDR3 region has 15 residues. Trimming removed 0 bases at V and 2 bases at J, with 10 bases between. The germline V gene encodes CDR1 SGHDT and CDR2 YYEEEE. In nucleotides, the CDR3 is TGTGCCAGCAGCTTGGGTGGCGGGTACACAGATACGCAGTATTTT. As protein: CASSLGGGYTDTQYF.

This clone occurred a few times. The rearrangement uses TRBV19 and TRBJ1-2, with a tentative D call TRBD1 (6 bases). Per germline, CDR1 LNHDA and CDR2 SQIVND (reference sequence). V was trimmed by 7 bases and J by 6 bases, leaving 18 bases between them. The CDR3 is 14 residues long. The chain's CDR3 is CASNTQGLRHGYTF. DNA for the CDR3: TGTGCCAGTAATACTCAGGGGTTGAGGCATGGCTACACCTTC.

The J gene is TRBJ1-6, the V gene TRBV6-5; D ambiguous. The germline V gene has CDR1 MNHEY and CDR2 SVGAGI. The CDR3 runs 16 residues. The ends were cut back, 4 bases at V and 4 bases at J, with 14 bases in the middle. CDR3 protein: CASSSPGREYNSPLHF. For the CDR3, the DNA is TGTGCCAGCAGTTCCCCCGGGAGGGAGTATAATTCACCCCTCCACTTT.

V and J are TRBV2 and TRBJ1-1, with 8 positions matching TRBD1. This CDR3 spans 14 amino acids. Unmatched junction bases numbered 7, after V lost 7 bases and J lost 3 bases. The germline CDR1 and CDR2 sequences are SNHLY and FYNNEI. The CDR3: CASIHRGGYTEAFF. CDR3 DNA sequence: TGTGCCAGCATTCACAGGGGGGGTTACACTGAAGCTTTCTTT.

The chain couples TRBV11-3 to TRBJ1-3; D is possibly TRBD1 (6 bases). The CDR3 consists of 16 residues. Germline V gene sequence: CDR1 SGHNT, CDR2 YENEEA. V lost 6 bases to trimming and J lost 0 bases, with 15 bases between them. For the CDR3, the DNA is TGTGCCAGCAGAGATCCAGGGGAAAACTCTGGAAACACCATATATTTT. It is translated as CASRDPGENSGNTIYF. The variable domain in full, completed from reference TRBV11-3 and TRBJ1-3, reads EAGVVQSPRYKIIEKKQPVAFWCNPISGHNTLYWYLQNLGQGPELLIRYENEEAVDDSQLPKDRFSAERLKGVDSTLKIQPAELGDSAVYLCASRDPGENSGNTIYFGEGSWLTVV.

The V gene is TRBV7-2, the J gene TRBJ2-5; no clear D gene. The CDR3 extends over 13 amino acids. Germline lookup yields CDR1 SGHTA and CDR2 FQGNSA. The germline V and J ends were trimmed by 5 bases and 5 bases, with 12 bases remaining between them. CDR3 nucleotides: TGTGCCAGCAGCATCTCCAGGCCGGAGACCCAGTACTTC. Amino acids: CASSISRPETQYF.

V is TRBV7-6 and J is TRBJ2-5; TRBD1 aligns across 7 bases. Germline-derived CDR1 and CDR2 are SGHVS and FNYEAQ. J was trimmed by 3 bases and V by 5 bases; bases with no gene match: 9. The CDR3 spans 15 residues. CDR3 nucleotide sequence: TGTGCCAGCAGCCCGGGACAGACTCTAAAAGAGACCCAGTACTTC. This encodes CASSPGQTLKETQYF. The variable domain in full, with the rest retrieved from reference TRBV7-6 and TRBJ2-5, is GAGVSQSPRYKVTKRGQDVALRCDPISGHVSLYWYRQALGQGPEFLTYFNYEAQQDKSGLPNDRFSAERPEGSISTLTIQRTEQRDSAMYRCASSPGQTLKETQYFGPGTRLLVL.

This clone was recorded only once. The J gene is TRBJ2-7, the V gene TRBV7-9, with a weak D call TRBD1 (5 bases). Germline CDR1 SEHNR, CDR2 FQNEAQ (reference sequence). The CDR3 contains 12 residues. With 5 bases removed from V and 6 bases from J, the gap between germline ends came to 11 bases. CDR3 protein: CASSARQGEQYF. CDR3 nucleotide sequence: TGTGCCAGCAGCGCCCGGCAGGGCGAGCAGTACTTC.

The chain recombines TRBV5-4 with TRBJ2-3, with TRBD2 matching 15 bases. The trim removed 4 bases at V and 5 bases at J, leaving 8 bases unmatched. The CDR3 extends over 17 amino acids. Germline V CDR1 and CDR2: SGHNT, YYREEE (reference sequence). CDR3 sequence reads: CASSPRTSGGAVDTQYF. The CDR3 nucleotides read TGTGCCAGCAGCCCCCGGACTAGCGGGGGGGCAGTAGATACGCAGTATTTT.

The V and J genes are TRBV19 and TRBJ2-7, with 12 bases identical to TRBD2. The CDR3 is 13 residues long. V gave up 4 bases and J gave up 5 bases; unmatched junction bases: 0. Germline V CDR1 and CDR2: LNHDA, SQIVND (reference sequence). For the CDR3, the DNA is TGTGCCAGTAGTACTAGCGGGGGGGACGAGCAGTACTTC. As protein: CASSTSGGDEQYF.